These 7 T cell receptor beta chains share one sample of origin, sequenced in a study of Ad26.COV2.S vaccination and SARS-CoV-2 variants. Treatment described: about 20 received Ad26.COV2.S at low or high dose, single or two shots; 5 received placebo; per-sample allocation not given. The samples were gathered on day 63 after the first injection of vaccine or placebo. Clones were sequenced by immunoSEQ multiplex PCR, and TCRdb holds only the in-frame ones, with some missing. The sample records around 380,000 clones, more than 85% being singletons. The sequences come from peripheral blood, collected in a trial of Ad26.COV2.S vaccine versus placebo. These receptor sequences come from a person between 18 and 60 years old who received the Ad26.COV2.S COVID-19 vaccine or a placebo.

The rearrangement joins TRBV7-2 to TRBJ2-3; 8 positions match TRBD2. Germline lookup yields CDR1 SGHTA and CDR2 FQGNSA. With V trimmed by 1 base and J by 3 bases, 3 bases remained unmatched. The length of the CDR3 is 15 residues. CDR3 coding DNA: TGTGCCAGCAGCTTAGTTAGCGGGGAAACAGATACGCAGTATTTT. It codes for CASSLVSGETDTQYF.

The chain recombines TRBV27 with TRBJ1-2, with TRBD1 matching 7 bases. Per germline, CDR1 MNHEY and CDR2 SMNVEV (reference sequence). There are 14 residues in the CDR3. V was pared by 2 bases and J by 7 bases, with 7 bases of the junction left unmatched. CDR3 sequence reads: CASSLPTGRGGYTF. The CDR3 DNA reads TGTGCCAGCAGTTTACCGACAGGGCGGGGTGGCTACACCTTC.

This chain connects TRBV6-5 to TRBJ2-5; 10 bases match TRBD2. Germline lookup yields CDR1 MNHEY and CDR2 SVGAGI. This CDR3 contains 15 residues. The J segment lost 5 bases and the V segment lost 5 bases, leaving 8 bases of the junction unmatched. The CDR3 sequence is CASSLSGGASETQYF. The CDR3 region has the DNA TGTGCCAGCAGTCTAAGCGGGGGGGCGTCGGAGACCCAGTACTTC.

This clone appeared once. The chain couples TRBV19 to TRBJ2-5; 15 bases are shared with TRBD2. Looked up from germline, CDR1 is LNHDA and CDR2 is SQIVND (reference sequence). V was clipped by 2 bases and J by 5 bases; unmatched bases: 3. CDR3 length: 16 amino acids. DNA for the CDR3: TGTGCCAGTAGTATACCGGGACTAGCGGGGGGTGAGACCCAGTACTTC. This gives the protein CASSIPGLAGGETQYF.

The chain has TRBV4-1 and TRBJ1-3, with 7 bases that match TRBD1. CDR3 length equals 18 residues. Germline loops: CDR1 MGHRA, CDR2 YSYEKL. V shed 2 bases, J shed 4 bases, and the junction held 14 bases outside the gene matches. CDR3 amino acids: CASSQIRDRDRSGNTIYF. The CDR3 nucleotides are TGCGCCAGCAGCCAAATCCGGGACAGAGATCGCTCCGGAAACACCATATATTTT.

CDR3 loop: CASSEPETGGFHEQYF. The CDR3 DNA sequence: TGTGCCAGCAGCGAACCCGAGACAGGGGGCTTCCACGAGCAGTACTTC. This chain connects TRBV7-9 to TRBJ2-7, with 10 positions matching TRBD1. From germline, CDR1 is SEHNR and CDR2 FQNEAQ (reference sequence). J was trimmed by 5 bases and V by 5 bases; bases with no gene match: 12. This CDR3 comprises 16 residues.

The rearrangement links TRBV3-1 (or the pseudogene TRBV3-2) to TRBJ2-5; a weak D match, TRBD2 (5 bases). The germline CDR1 and CDR2 sequences are LGHDT and YNNKEL (reference sequence). The V end was cut by 2 bases, the J end by 1 base, with 8 bases between. The length of the CDR3 is 14 residues. The CDR3 loop is CASSQWTGQETQYF. CDR3 coding DNA: TGTGCCAGCAGCCAATGGACTGGCCAAGAGACCCAGTACTTC.